This TCR beta chain is drawn from a study of cytomegalovirus exposure and HLA in healthy donors. Remarks on this clone: The target antigen is unknown.

Germline V lookup: CDR1 SGHRS, CDR2 YFSETQ. The CDR3 has 14 amino acids. Unmatched junction bases numbered 9, after V lost 0 bases and J lost 10 bases. Study-level results: The study had only CMV serostatus as immune exposure information. Specificity for CMV antigens was confirmed in vitro for three of the CMV-associated chains. Among TCR beta chains of equal frequency, HLA-associated ones were more clonally expanded in a later analysis.

The PCR contained 60 Vbeta and 13 Jbeta primers. Per the original data handling: In a later analysis, of 79 million or so unique beta chains, some 10 million appeared in at least two donors. TCRdb's table, derived via immunoSEQ multiplex PCR, lists solely in-frame clones and lacks some. The D gene and trimming were derived from the DNA, and the V and J assignments and clone size from that table. The sample carries around 76,000 clones, 65% to 85% recorded once. Material for sequencing was PBMCs. This chain links TRBV5-1 with TRBJ1-1; 7 positions match TRBD1. This clonotype was sampled from a woman aged 40-49 years in good health and CMV-seropositive. CDR3 sequence: CASSLDPPGQVAFF. The CDR3 DNA reads as TGCGCCAGCAGCTTGGACCCCCCCGGACAGGTAGCTTTCTTT.